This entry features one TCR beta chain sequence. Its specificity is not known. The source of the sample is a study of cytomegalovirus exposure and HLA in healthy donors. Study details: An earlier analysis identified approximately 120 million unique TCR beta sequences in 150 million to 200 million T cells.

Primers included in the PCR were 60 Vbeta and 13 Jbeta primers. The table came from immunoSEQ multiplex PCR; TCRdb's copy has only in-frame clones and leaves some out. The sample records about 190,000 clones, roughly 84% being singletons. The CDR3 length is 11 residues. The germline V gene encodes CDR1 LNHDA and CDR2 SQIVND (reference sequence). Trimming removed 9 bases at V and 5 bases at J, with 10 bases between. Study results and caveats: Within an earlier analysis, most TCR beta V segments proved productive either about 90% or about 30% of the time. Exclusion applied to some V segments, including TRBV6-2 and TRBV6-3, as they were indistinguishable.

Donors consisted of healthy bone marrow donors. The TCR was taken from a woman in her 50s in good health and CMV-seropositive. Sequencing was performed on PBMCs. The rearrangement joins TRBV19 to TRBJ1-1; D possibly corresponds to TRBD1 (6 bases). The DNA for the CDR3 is TGTGCCAGCCGAACAGGGACTGAAGCTTTCTTT. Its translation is CASRTGTEAFF.